The rows below give T cell receptor beta chains drawn from one sample of a study of blood T cell repertoires in COVID-19. Generated by immunoSEQ multiplex PCR, the TCRdb table keeps only in-frame clones and is missing some. The table lists about 59,000 clones, about four fifths of them singletons. The sequenced material came from peripheral blood. The receptors derive from a woman older than 75 with acute or convalescent COVID-19. Each CDR3 is given with its conserved first and last residue. D genes are given only for firm matches. Only some rows state a clone size, as once, few, many or a class for expanded clones.

clone size	D gene	V gene	CDR3 length	J gene	CDR3 DNA	CDR3 protein
NA	TRBD2	TRBV7-3	14	TRBJ2-3	TGTGCCAGCAGCCAATCCGGGAGGACAGATACGCAGTATTTT	CASSQSGRTDTQYF
NA	NA	TRBV4-1	16	TRBJ2-7	TGCGCCAGCAGCCAAAGGGCGGCAGACAGTACCTACGAGCAGTACTTC	CASSQRAADSTYEQYF
NA	TRBD1	TRBV10-2	14	TRBJ1-2	TGCGCCAGCAGCGCCACCAGGGGGGCCGACGGCTACACCTTC	CASSATRGADGYTF
NA	TRBD1	TRBV7-2	17	TRBJ1-3	TGTGCCAGCAGACCACTCCCCTCACAGGGGGCTAGAAACACCATATATTTT	CASRPLPSQGARNTIYF
NA	NA	TRBV28	12	TRBJ1-1	TGTGCCAGCAATGGGGGGGTTACTGAAGCTTTCTTT	CASNGGVTEAFF
NA	TRBD2	TRBV24-1	15	TRBJ2-1	TGTGCCACCAGTGACCCCGGGACTAGCGTCAATGAGCAGTTCTTC	CATSDPGTSVNEQFF
NA	NA	TRBV4-1	13	TRBJ1-2	TGCGCCAGCAGCCAAGAGCAGGGGTATGGCTACACCTTC	CASSQEQGYGYTF
once	TRBD2	TRBV27	15	TRBJ2-7	TGTGCCAGCAGTTTACTAGCGGACCCTTTAAAGGGGCAGTACTTC	CASSLLADPLKGQYF
NA	NA	TRBV6-5	13	TRBJ2-4	TGTGCCAGCAAAATGACAGGAGTAAACATTCAGTACTTC	CASKMTGVNIQYF
NA	TRBD2	TRBV5-1	15	TRBJ2-1	TGCGCCAGCAGCTTGGGCGGGAGGCTTGGGAATGAGCAGTTCTTC	CASSLGGRLGNEQFF
NA	TRBD1	TRBV5-1	14	TRBJ1-1	TGCGCCAGCGGGGCAGGGGGCTCGGTCGCTGAAGCTTTCTTT	CASGAGGSVAEAFF
once	NA	TRBV7-3	15	TRBJ2-1	TGTGCCAGCAGCTTAAGTTCAACTTCCTACAATGAGCAGTTCTTC	CASSLSSTSYNEQFF
NA	NA	TRBV7-2	14	TRBJ2-1	TGTGCCAGCAGCTCGAAAACTCCTACTAGCTCAGCGGTCTTC	CASSSKTPTSSAVF
NA	TRBD1	TRBV27	15	TRBJ1-5	TGTGCCAGCAGAGTGAGGACAGGTGACCATCAGCCCCAGCATTTT	CASRVRTGDHQPQHF
NA	TRBD2	TRBV30	17	TRBJ2-5	TGTGCCTGGAGTAAGGGGACTAGCGGGGGGTTCCAAGAGACCCAGTACTTC	CAWSKGTSGGFQETQYF
few	NA	TRBV6-5	13	TRBJ1-4	TGTGCCAGCCATTCAGGGCTTAATGAAAAACTGTTTTTT	CASHSGLNEKLFF
NA	NA	TRBV2	15	TRBJ2-3	TGTGCCAGCAGTGAAAATGGCGGGAGCACAGATACGCAGTATTTT	CASSENGGSTDTQYF
NA	TRBD1	TRBV9	14	TRBJ2-7	TGTGCCAGCAGCCCATGGACAGGGACCTACGAGCAGTACTTC	CASSPWTGTYEQYF
NA	TRBD1	TRBV2	15	TRBJ1-5	TGTGCCAGCACCCCGACAGGGCACCCCAATCAGCCCCAGCATTTT	CASTPTGHPNQPQHF
NA	TRBD1	TRBV5-6	15	TRBJ2-7	TGTGCCAGCAGCCCACCCGGGACAGGGGTTTACGAGCAGTACTTC	CASSPPGTGVYEQYF
NA	NA	TRBV19	13	TRBJ2-7	TGTGCCAGTAGTATAGATCCGGGCTACGAGCAGTACTTC	CASSIDPGYEQYF
NA	NA	TRBV9	13	TRBJ1-6	TGTGCCAGCAGCGGAGGCCCGCGTTCACCCCTCCACTTT	CASSGGPRSPLHF
NA	TRBD2	TRBV6-5	15	TRBJ2-7	TGTGCCAGCAGTCTCGGGACTAGCGGGACAGACGAGCAGTACTTC	CASSLGTSGTDEQYF
few	NA	TRBV30	13	TRBJ2-5	TGTGCCTGGAGTGTAGAGTACAGGGAGACCCAGTACTTC	CAWSVEYRETQYF
NA	NA	TRBV5-6	17	TRBJ2-7	TGTGCCAGCAGCTTGAGGGTTCGGGAGATGAGCTCCTACGAGCAGTACTTC	CASSLRVREMSSYEQYF
NA	NA	TRBV2	14	TRBJ1-2	TGTGCCAGCAGTGAAGGGGCCAGAAACTATGGCTACACCTTC	CASSEGARNYGYTF
NA	NA	TRBV24-1	16	TRBJ2-2	TGTGCCACCAGTGATCCGACAGGCGTGGGGACCGGGGAGCTGTTTTTT	CATSDPTGVGTGELFF
NA	TRBD1	TRBV5-4	17	TRBJ1-1	TGTGCCAGCAGCTTGGGACCCGTACAGGGGCTGAACACTGAAGCTTTCTTT	CASSLGPVQGLNTEAFF
once	NA	TRBV7-2	13	TRBJ1-2	TGTGCCAGCAGCTTGAACAGAGACTATGGCTACACCTTC	CASSLNRDYGYTF
NA	NA	TRBV7-2	14	TRBJ1-5	TGTGCCAGCAGCCGCCGGGGGAGCAATCAGCCCCAGCATTTT	CASSRRGSNQPQHF
NA	TRBD1	TRBV5-1	14	TRBJ1-4	TGCGCCAGCAGCTTTGCACAGGGGAATGAAAAACTGTTTTTT	CASSFAQGNEKLFF
NA	TRBD1	TRBV25-1	13	TRBJ2-5	TGTGCCAGCAGCCGGGACAGGGGAGAGACCCAGTACTTC	CASSRDRGETQYF
NA	TRBD2	TRBV9	16	TRBJ2-7	TGTGCCAGCAGCGTAGCAACTAGCGGGGCCTACGTAGAGCAGTACTTC	CASSVATSGAYVEQYF
NA	TRBD2	TRBV6-2/TRBV6-3	11	TRBJ2-3	TGTGCCAGCAGTTTCGGGGGGGTGCAGTATTTT	CASSFGGVQYF
many	TRBD1	TRBV12-3/TRBV12-4	13	TRBJ1-2	TGTGCCTCTGGGACAGACGCTAACTATGGCTACACCTTC	CASGTDANYGYTF
NA	TRBD2	TRBV27	17	TRBJ2-7	TGTGCCAGCAGACCTCCGCTAGCGGGAGCGTCGAATATGGAGCAGTACTTC	CASRPPLAGASNMEQYF
NA	TRBD1	TRBV27	15	TRBJ2-7	TGTGCCAGCAGTATATTACAGGGGGCAGGCTACGAGCAGTACTTC	CASSILQGAGYEQYF
NA	NA	TRBV3-1/TRBV3-2	13	TRBJ1-2	TGTGCCAGCAGCCACGGGGGGGGCTATGGCTACACCTTC	CASSHGGGYGYTF
NA	NA	TRBV5-1	17	TRBJ2-1	TGCGCCAGCAGCTTGTTTTTGCGGGGTGCCTCCTACAATGAGCAGTTCTTC	CASSLFLRGASYNEQFF
NA	NA	TRBV19	14	TRBJ1-6	TGTGCCAGTAACCCGACCGGGGGAAATTCACCCCTCCACTTT	CASNPTGGNSPLHF
few	NA	TRBV6-6	14	TRBJ1-5	TGTGCCAGCAGTCCCGGGGGAAGCGGACAGCCCCAGCATTTT	CASSPGGSGQPQHF
NA	TRBD2	TRBV11-2	17	TRBJ2-5	TGTGCCAGCAGCTTTGGACTAGCGGGGTTTTCGGAGGAGACCCAGTACTTC	CASSFGLAGFSEETQYF
few	NA	TRBV5-1	13	TRBJ2-1	TGCGCCAGCCGGGACAATCACTACAATGAGCAGTTCTTC	CASRDNHYNEQFF
NA	NA	TRBV5-6	18	TRBJ1-3	TGTGCCAGCAGCTTGGTTGCAGGCGCTAATGAGTTTGGCAACACCATATATTTT	CASSLVAGANEFGNTIYF
NA	TRBD1	TRBV11-1	13	TRBJ2-7	TGTGCCAGCAGCTCGGACAGGGGCTACGAGCAGTACTTC	CASSSDRGYEQYF
NA	TRBD1	TRBV30	13	TRBJ1-1	TGTGCCTGGAGTGAGGACAGGATGACTGAAGCTTTCTTT	CAWSEDRMTEAFF
NA	TRBD2	TRBV3-1/TRBV3-2	16	TRBJ2-3	TGTGCCAGCAGCCAAGATTTGACTAGCGGCACAGATACGCAGTATTTT	CASSQDLTSGTDTQYF
NA	NA	TRBV30	12	TRBJ1-1	TGTGCCTGGGGGGGGGCTCGCGCTGAAGCTTTCTTT	CAWGGARAEAFF
NA	NA	TRBV7-9	14	TRBJ1-3	TGTGCCAGCAGAGTACAGGGCTCTGGAAACACCATATATTTT	CASRVQGSGNTIYF
once	TRBD1	TRBV6-6	16	TRBJ1-2	TGTGCCAGCAGTACGGTCCGGACAGGGGGCGGCTATGGCTACACCTTC	CASSTVRTGGGYGYTF